Sequencing of this TCR beta chain was carried out in a study of blood T cell repertoires in COVID-19. Study as a whole: T cells, B-cell-depleted T cells, or PBMCs supplied cDNA or gDNA.

The CDR3 loop spans 16 amino acids. CDR1 and CDR2 (germline): SGHAT, FQNNGV. Trimming cost V 4 bases and J 8 bases; bases outside gene matches: 13. Profiled with immunoSEQ multiplex PCR; TCRdb holds only in-frame clones, not every one. The top ten clones hold 6% to 7.5% of a sample with about 380,000 clones, 90% of them seen once. The TCR originated in a man aged 18-30 years with active or convalescent COVID-19. The specimen was peripheral blood. The V call is TRBV11-2, the J call TRBJ1-2; 10 bases match TRBD1. CDR3: CASSSPARGQGLGYTF. Written as DNA, the CDR3 is TGTGCCAGCAGCTCACCTGCACGGGGACAGGGGTTGGGCTACACCTTC.